A selection of T cell receptor beta chains follows, all from one sample in a study of identical twins. TCRdb reanalysed the 5' RACE reads using MiXCR and keeps one entry per CDR3 protein. The sample shows just over 500,000 distinct CDR3 sequences, around 20% of them seen only once. These data are also associated with another study on T cells expressing NK-cell markers.

Specimen: CD4+ T cells sorted from blood. The receptors were sampled from a young woman in good health. Both conserved end residues are part of each CDR3. D genes are given only for firm matches. Not all rows give a size; the values are once, few, many and, for expanded clones, a class.

-,TRBD1,TRBJ1-1,TRBV18,TGTGCCAGCTCACCGGGGTGGCCGGGACAGAAACGCAACACTGAAGCTTTCTTT,CASSPGWPGQKRNTEAFF
-,-,TRBJ1-2,TRBV9,TGTGCCAGCAGCGTCATTGCAGGGACCTATGGCTACACCTTC,CASSVIAGTYGYTF
many,-,TRBJ2-5,TRBV20-1,TGCAGTGCTAGGGGACCGGGTGGGGAGACCCAGTACTTC,CSARGPGGETQYF
-,TRBD1,TRBJ2-7,TRBV11-2,TGTGCCAGCAGCCTGCGACAGGGTAGTACCTACGAGCAGTACTTC,CASSLRQGSTYEQYF
few,-,TRBJ1-2,TRBV29-1,TGCAGCGCATATGAGGGGGTGGGCGGCTACACCTTC,CSAYEGVGGYTF
many,-,TRBJ1-4,TRBV6-1,TGTGCCAGCAGGGGTTCCAGCTGGAATGAAAAACTGTTTTTT,CASRGSSWNEKLFF
few,-,TRBJ2-3,TRBV7-6,TGTGCCAGCCAGGGATTCACAGATACGCAGTATTTT,CASQGFTDTQYF
few,-,TRBJ2-5,TRBV6-1,TGTGCCAGCACCGGGACGGCCAGAGAGACCCAGTACTTC,CASTGTARETQYF
-,-,TRBJ1-1,TRBV6-6,TGTGCCAGCAGTACCCAAGGGGGAATTGAAGCTTTCTTT,CASSTQGGIEAFF
-,-,TRBJ1-5,TRBV4-2,TGTGCCAGCAGCCAAGAAGGCGGACACTCAAATCAGCCCCAGCATTTT,CASSQEGGHSNQPQHF
many,TRBD1,TRBJ1-1,TRBV5-1,TGCGCCAGCAGCTCAGGACAGGCCAACACTGAAGCTTTCTTT,CASSSGQANTEAFF
-,-,TRBJ2-5,TRBV5-1,TGCGCCAGCAGCTTCGGTCCTGGCCGAGAGACCCAGTACTTC,CASSFGPGRETQYF
few,-,TRBJ1-1,TRBV20-1,TGCAGTGCTTTCTCCCTACAGGGTGACACTGAAGCTTTCTTT,CSAFSLQGDTEAFF
few,TRBD2,TRBJ2-1,TRBV5-1,TGCGCCAGCGGGACTAGCGGGGTGTACAATGAGCAGTTCTTC,CASGTSGVYNEQFF
-,-,TRBJ1-5,TRBV20-1,TGCAGTGCTAGGAGGCAGGAAAATCAGCCCCAGCATTTT,CSARRQENQPQHF
-,-,TRBJ1-1,TRBV2,TGTGCCAGCAGTTATTCACAGGCTGAAGCTTTCTTT,CASSYSQAEAFF
-,TRBD2,TRBJ2-3,TRBV27,TGTGCCAGCAGTCCATACCTCATACTAGCGGAGTTAGATACGCAGTATTTT,CASSPYLILAELDTQYF
few,TRBD2,TRBJ2-2,TRBV29-1,TGCAGCGCCAGACTAGCGATGGGGGAGCTGTTTTTT,CSARLAMGELFF
few,TRBD1,TRBJ2-3,TRBV12-3/TRBV12-4,TGTGCCAGCAGTACCCTTGACAGGGCGCCTCGTTCGGGTACGCAGTATTTT,CASSTLDRAPRSGTQYF
-,-,TRBJ2-1,TRBV11-1,TGTGCCAGCAGCTTAGCGCGATCCAGCCAGCGGATGGACAATGAGCAGTTCTTC,CASSLARSSQRMDNEQFF
once,-,TRBJ1-4,TRBV10-3,TGTGCCAGCCGGAAGTCTACTAATGAAAAACTGTTTTTT,CASRKSTNEKLFF
-,TRBD2,TRBJ2-3,TRBV20-1,TGCAGTGCTAGGGATCGTGCGGGAGGGCCTACAGATACGCAGTATTTT,CSARDRAGGPTDTQYF
few,TRBD1,TRBJ2-1,TRBV27,TGTGCCAGCAGTCTGACAGGGGGCTTAGGGGAGCAGTTCTTC,CASSLTGGLGEQFF
few,TRBD2,TRBJ2-5,TRBV15,TGTGCCACCAGCGGACTAGCGGGGAGGGAGACCCAGTACTTC,CATSGLAGRETQYF
-,-,TRBJ2-1,TRBV6-2/TRBV6-3,TGTGCCAGCAGTTATGGGTACGCGGGTCAGGAGCAGTTCTTC,CASSYGYAGQEQFF
-,-,TRBJ2-1,TRBV12-3/TRBV12-4,TGTGCCAGCAGAGGAGTGGCTGAGCAGTTCTTC,CASRGVAEQFF
-,-,TRBJ2-1,TRBV7-9,TGTGCCAGCAGAGAGTTCCAGCAACCCAGAGGACAGCAGTTCTTC,CASREFQQPRGQQFF
-,-,TRBJ2-2,TRBV20-1,TGCAGTGCTGCCCCTACCAGCGGGAACACCGGGGAGCTGTTTTTT,CSAAPTSGNTGELFF
-,-,TRBJ1-1,TRBV5-1,TGCGCCAGCAGCCTGAGGTCGGGGGAAAGTGAAGCTTTCTTT,CASSLRSGESEAFF
few,TRBD2,TRBJ2-5,TRBV6-1,TGTGCCAGCAGGAGGGGGCGGCTAGCGGGACAAGAGACCCAGTACTTC,CASRRGRLAGQETQYF
-,-,TRBJ1-1,TRBV20-1,TGCAGTGCTAGGTTGGGGACTAACACTGAAGCTTTCTTT,CSARLGTNTEAFF
few,TRBD2,TRBJ2-3,TRBV7-6,TGTGCCAGCAGCTTAGCTCTAGCGGGAGTGGATACGCAGTATTTT,CASSLALAGVDTQYF
many,-,TRBJ1-1,TRBV7-9,TGTGCCAGCAGCGTAGAAGGACAGTCATCCTTCTTT,CASSVEGQSSFF
few,-,TRBJ1-1,TRBV12-3/TRBV12-4,TGTGCCAGCAGTTTTATGACGGGAGCTTTCTTT,CASSFMTGAFF
few,TRBD2,TRBJ2-7,TRBV7-2,TGTGCCAGCAGCTTAGCGGGAGGGACTAACTACGAGCAGTACTTC,CASSLAGGTNYEQYF
few,TRBD2,TRBJ2-5,TRBV20-1,TGCAGTGCGGAGAGCGGGAGTGGGGAGACCCAGTACTTC,CSAESGSGETQYF
many,-,TRBJ2-1,TRBV12-3/TRBV12-4,TGTGCCAGCAGTTTAGGGACTTTCGACAATGAGCAGTTCTTC,CASSLGTFDNEQFF
-,TRBD1,TRBJ2-1,TRBV3-1,TGTGCCAGCAGCCAACGGGGACAGGGGGTACGGCATGAGCAGTTCTTC,CASSQRGQGVRHEQFF
-,-,TRBJ2-5,TRBV9,TGTGCCAGCAGCGTAGCTTCCGGAGAGACCCAGTACTTC,CASSVASGETQYF
-,-,TRBJ1-6,TRBV5-1,TGCGCCAGCAGCTTGAAGGTGGCAGTGAGGTATAATTCACCCCTCCACTTT,CASSLKVAVRYNSPLHF
-,-,TRBJ1-2,TRBV20-1,TGCAGTGCTATTATGCAACACCCCCTTGGCTACACCTTC,CSAIMQHPLGYTF
-,-,TRBJ2-5,TRBV5-1,TGCGCCAGCAGCTGGTATGCGGGGGAGACCCAGTACTTC,CASSWYAGETQYF
-,-,TRBJ1-2,TRBV20-1,TGCAGTGCCACGTCGGACAGCTACTATGGCTACACCTTC,CSATSDSYYGYTF
-,-,TRBJ1-1,TRBV12-3/TRBV12-4,TGTGCCAGCGGGTTCACTACTGGGAACACTGAAGCTTTCTTT,CASGFTTGNTEAFF
few,TRBD2,TRBJ2-1,TRBV20-1,TGCAGTGCCTTAGCGGGAGGGCCTGTCAATGAGCAGTTCTTC,CSALAGGPVNEQFF
many,-,TRBJ2-3,TRBV7-2,TGTGCCAGCAGCTTCAGGGGCACAGATACGCAGTATTTT,CASSFRGTDTQYF
-,TRBD1,TRBJ2-7,TRBV12-3/TRBV12-4,TGTGCCAGCAACCTTGGGACAGGGTCCCACGAGCAGTACTTC,CASNLGTGSHEQYF
many,-,TRBJ2-7,TRBV15,TGTGCCACCAGCGCTTCGCGGAGTGGATACGAGCAGTACTTC,CATSASRSGYEQYF
-,-,TRBJ2-1,TRBV7-2,TGTGCCAGCACTCCGGCCAATGAGCAGTTCTTC,CASTPANEQFF
few,-,TRBJ1-1,TRBV12-3/TRBV12-4,TGTGCCAGCAGTTTCGGCAGGGGGAACACTGAAGCTTTCTTT,CASSFGRGNTEAFF
-,TRBD1,TRBJ2-5,TRBV27,TGTGCCAGCAGTTTAAGAGGGTGGGACAGCGAAAAAGAGACCCAGTACTTC,CASSLRGWDSEKETQYF
-,TRBD2,TRBJ2-2,TRBV3-1,TGTGCCAGCAGCCGCAGATGGAGCGGGGGGTCGAACACCGGGGAGCTGTTTTTT,CASSRRWSGGSNTGELFF
few,-,TRBJ2-5,TRBV7-9,TGTGCCAGCCGTCTCGGGACGGGAGAGGGAGAGACCCAGTACTTC,CASRLGTGEGETQYF
few,-,TRBJ2-7,TRBV20-1,TGCAGTGCTAGACCGGGTAGGGAATACGAGCAGTACTTC,CSARPGREYEQYF
few,-,TRBJ1-5,TRBV12-3/TRBV12-4,TGTGCCAGCAGTGGTATCAGGGGAAATCAGCCCCAGCATTTT,CASSGIRGNQPQHF
few,-,TRBJ2-5,TRBV20-1,TGCAGTGCTAGAGATGCCAGAGCGGAGACCCAGTACTTC,CSARDARAETQYF
few,-,TRBJ2-7,TRBV15,TGTGCCACCAGCATCGACCAGGGCCCCTACGAGCAGTACTTC,CATSIDQGPYEQYF